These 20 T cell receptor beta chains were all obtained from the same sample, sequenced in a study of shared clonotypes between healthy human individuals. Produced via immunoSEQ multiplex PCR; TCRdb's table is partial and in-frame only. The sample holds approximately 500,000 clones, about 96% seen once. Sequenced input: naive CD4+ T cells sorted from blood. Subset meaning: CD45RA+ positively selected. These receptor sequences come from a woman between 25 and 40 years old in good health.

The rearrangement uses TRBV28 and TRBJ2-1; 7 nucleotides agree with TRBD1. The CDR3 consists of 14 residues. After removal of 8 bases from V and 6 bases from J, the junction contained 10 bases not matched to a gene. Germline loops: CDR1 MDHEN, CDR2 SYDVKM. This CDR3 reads CASGWDRLVNEQFF. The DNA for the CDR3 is TGTGCCAGCGGTTGGGACAGATTGGTCAATGAGCAGTTCTTC.

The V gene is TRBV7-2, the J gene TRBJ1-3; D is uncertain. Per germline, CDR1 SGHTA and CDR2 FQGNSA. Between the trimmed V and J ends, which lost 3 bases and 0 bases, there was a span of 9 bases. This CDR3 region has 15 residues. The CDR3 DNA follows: TGTGCCAGCAGCTTCCAGTTTAGCTCTGGAAACACCATATATTTT. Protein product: CASSFQFSSGNTIYF.

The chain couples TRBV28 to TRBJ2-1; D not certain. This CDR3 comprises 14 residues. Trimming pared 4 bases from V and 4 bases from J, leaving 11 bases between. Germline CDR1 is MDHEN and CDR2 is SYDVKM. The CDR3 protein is CASSSSDWYNEQFF. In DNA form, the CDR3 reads TGTGCCAGCAGTTCTTCCGACTGGTACAATGAGCAGTTCTTC.

CDR3 region: CASSLAPGGAGSGELFF. CDR3 in DNA: TGTGCCAGCAGCTTAGCCCCGGGGGGAGCGGGATCCGGGGAGCTGTTTTTT. The chain uses TRBV11-3 and TRBJ2-2; 7 nucleotides line up with TRBD2. CDR1 and CDR2 (germline): SGHNT, YENEEA. The CDR3 is made up of 17 amino acids. Trimming removed 1 base from V and 6 bases from J; junction bases left unmatched: 11. Together with reference TRBV11-3 and TRBJ2-2, the CDR3 gives the full variable domain: EAGVVQSPRYKIIEKKQPVAFWCNPISGHNTLYWYLQNLGQGPELLIRYENEEAVDDSQLPKDRFSAERLKGVDSTLKIQPAELGDSAVYLCASSLAPGGAGSGELFFGEGSRLTVL.

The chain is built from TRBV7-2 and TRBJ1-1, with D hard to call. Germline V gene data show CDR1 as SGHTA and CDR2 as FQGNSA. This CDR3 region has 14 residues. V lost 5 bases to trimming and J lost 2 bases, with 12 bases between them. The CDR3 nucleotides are TGTGCCAGCAGCACTCCAAACAGAAACACTGAAGCTTTCTTT. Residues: CASSTPNRNTEAFF. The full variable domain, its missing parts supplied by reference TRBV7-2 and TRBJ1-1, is GAGVSQSPSNKVTEKGKDVELRCDPISGHTALYWYRQSLGQGLEFLIYFQGNSAPDKSGLPSDRFSAERTGGSVSTLTIQRTQQEDSAVYLCASSTPNRNTEAFFGQGTRLTVV.

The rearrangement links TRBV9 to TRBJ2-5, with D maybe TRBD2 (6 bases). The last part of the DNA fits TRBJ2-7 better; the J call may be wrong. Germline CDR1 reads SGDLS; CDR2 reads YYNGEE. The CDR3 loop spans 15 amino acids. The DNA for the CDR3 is TGTGCCAGCAGCGTCGGTGGAGGGGTCCTCTACGAGCAGTACTTC. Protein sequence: CASSVGGGVLYEQYF.

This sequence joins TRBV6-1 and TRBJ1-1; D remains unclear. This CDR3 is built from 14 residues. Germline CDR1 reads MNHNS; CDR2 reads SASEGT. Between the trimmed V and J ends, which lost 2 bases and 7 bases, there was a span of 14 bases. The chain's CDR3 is CASSETWGGSEAFF. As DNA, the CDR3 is TGTGCCAGCAGTGAAACGTGGGGTGGTAGTGAAGCTTTCTTT.

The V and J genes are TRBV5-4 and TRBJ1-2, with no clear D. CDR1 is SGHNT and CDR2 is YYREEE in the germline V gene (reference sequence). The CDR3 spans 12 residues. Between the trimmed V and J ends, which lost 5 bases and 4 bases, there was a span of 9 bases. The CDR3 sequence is CASSGGGYGYTF. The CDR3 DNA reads TGTGCCAGCAGTGGAGGAGGCTATGGCTACACCTTC.

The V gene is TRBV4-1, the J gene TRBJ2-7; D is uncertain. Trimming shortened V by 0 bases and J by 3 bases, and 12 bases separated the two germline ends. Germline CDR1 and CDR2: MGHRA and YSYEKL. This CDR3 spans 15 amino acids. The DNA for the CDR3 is TGCGCCAGCAGCCAAGACCAGGACGGAAACTACGAGCAGTACTTC. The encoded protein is CASSQDQDGNYEQYF.

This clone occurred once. The CDR3 nucleotides are TGTGCCAGCAGTTTATCGATAGGACAGGCCTATGGCTACACCTTC. Its translation: CASSLSIGQAYGYTF. The genes are TRBV27 and TRBJ1-2, with 7 bases fitting TRBD1. V lost 0 bases and J lost 4; bases outside the gene matches: 5. CDR1 is MNHEY and CDR2 is SMNVEV in the germline V gene (reference sequence). The CDR3 sequence is 15 residues long.

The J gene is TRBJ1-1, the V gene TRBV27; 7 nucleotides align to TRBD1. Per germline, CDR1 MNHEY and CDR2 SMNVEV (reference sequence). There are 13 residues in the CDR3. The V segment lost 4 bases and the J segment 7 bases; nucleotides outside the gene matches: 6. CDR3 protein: CASSWTGTVEAFF. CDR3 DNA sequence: TGTGCCAGCAGTTGGACAGGTACCGTTGAAGCTTTCTTT.

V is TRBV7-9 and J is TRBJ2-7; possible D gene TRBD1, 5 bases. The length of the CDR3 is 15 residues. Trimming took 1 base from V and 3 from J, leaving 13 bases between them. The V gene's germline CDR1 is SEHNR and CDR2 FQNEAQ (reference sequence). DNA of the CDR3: TGTGCCAGCAGCTTAGGCTACAGGTTAAACTACGAGCAGTACTTC. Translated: CASSLGYRLNYEQYF.

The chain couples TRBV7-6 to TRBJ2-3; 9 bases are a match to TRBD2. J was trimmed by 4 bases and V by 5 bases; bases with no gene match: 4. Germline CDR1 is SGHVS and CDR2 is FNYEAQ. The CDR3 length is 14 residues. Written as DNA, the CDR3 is TGTGCCAGCAGCAGTAGCGGGAGTGCAGATACGCAGTATTTT. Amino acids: CASSSSGSADTQYF.

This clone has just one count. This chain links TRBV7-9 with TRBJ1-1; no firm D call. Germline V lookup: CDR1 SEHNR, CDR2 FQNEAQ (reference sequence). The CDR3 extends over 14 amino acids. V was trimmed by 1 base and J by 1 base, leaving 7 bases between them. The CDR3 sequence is CASSLVPTNTEAFF. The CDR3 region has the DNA TGTGCCAGCAGCTTAGTACCGACGAACACTGAAGCTTTCTTT.

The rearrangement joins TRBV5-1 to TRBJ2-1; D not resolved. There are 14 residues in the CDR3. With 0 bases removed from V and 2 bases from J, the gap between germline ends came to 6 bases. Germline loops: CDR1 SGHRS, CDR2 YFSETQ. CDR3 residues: CASSLEAPYNEQFF. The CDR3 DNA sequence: TGCGCCAGCAGCTTGGAAGCACCCTACAATGAGCAGTTCTTC.

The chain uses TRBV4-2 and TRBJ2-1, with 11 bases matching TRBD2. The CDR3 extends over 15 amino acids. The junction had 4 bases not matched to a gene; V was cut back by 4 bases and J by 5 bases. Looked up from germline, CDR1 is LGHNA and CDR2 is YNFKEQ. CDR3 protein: CASSLLAGGNNEQFF. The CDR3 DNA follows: TGTGCCAGCAGCCTGCTAGCGGGAGGCAACAATGAGCAGTTCTTC.

The DNA for the CDR3 is TGTGCCAGCAGTGATAACCGCCAAACTGAAGCTTTCTTT. It is translated as CASSDNRQTEAFF. V is TRBV2 and J is TRBJ1-1; no reliable D call. Germline V gene lookup returns CDR1 SNHLY and CDR2 FYNNEI. V dropped 3 bases and J dropped 5 bases, with 10 bases sitting between them. The CDR3 sequence is 13 residues long.

The CDR3 DNA is TGTGCCAGCAGCCCCCGGACGTTTAGCAATCAGCCCCAGCATTTT. It translates to CASSPRTFSNQPQHF. This chain uses TRBV7-2 with TRBJ1-5; no reliable D call. Germline loops: CDR1 SGHTA, CDR2 FQGNSA. The CDR3 is made up of 15 amino acids. V lost 5 bases, J lost 0 bases, and 11 bases lay in between. The entire variable domain, with the rest obtained from reference TRBV7-2 and TRBJ1-5, is as follows: GAGVSQSPSNKVTEKGKDVELRCDPISGHTALYWYRQSLGQGLEFLIYFQGNSAPDKSGLPSDRFSAERTGGSVSTLTIQRTQQEDSAVYLCASSPRTFSNQPQHFGDGTRLSIL.

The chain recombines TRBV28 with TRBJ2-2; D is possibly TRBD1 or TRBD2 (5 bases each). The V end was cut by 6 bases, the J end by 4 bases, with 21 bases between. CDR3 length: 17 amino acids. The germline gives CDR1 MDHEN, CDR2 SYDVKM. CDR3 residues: CASRKGLGELGTGELFF. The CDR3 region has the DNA TGTGCCAGCAGGAAAGGTCTAGGGGAGCTCGGCACCGGGGAGCTGTTTTTT.

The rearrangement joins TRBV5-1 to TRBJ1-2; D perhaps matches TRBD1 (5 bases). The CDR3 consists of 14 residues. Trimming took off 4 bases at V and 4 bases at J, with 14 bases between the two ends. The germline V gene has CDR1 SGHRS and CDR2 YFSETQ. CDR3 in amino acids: CASSPWDRGYGYTF. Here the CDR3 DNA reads TGCGCCAGCAGCCCTTGGGACCGCGGCTATGGCTACACCTTC.